This T cell receptor (beta chain) was recorded in a study of T cells expressing NK-cell markers. TCRdb reprocessed the 5' RACE reads and stores each CDR3 protein as one record, lacking DNA. This sample's table has approximately 440,000 distinct CDR3 sequences. Study-level findings and limits: The same clonotypes also predominated in the CD3+CD56-NKG2C+ fraction of a handful of donors.

Looked up from germline, CDR1 is DFQATT and CDR2 is SNEGSKA (reference sequence). The length of the CDR3 is 15 residues. On this clonotype: Antigen: not known.

The TCR comes from a woman aged 50 to 60 in good health. The genes are TRBV20-1 and TRBJ2-1; TCRdb outputs TRBD1, but without DNA this stays unchecked. The specimen was blood T cells: a sorted CD56 or NKG2C T cell subset, CD4+ or CD8+ T cells, or bulk PBMC T cells (not recorded which). The CDR3 here is CSARGVGRDRGEQFF.